This T cell receptor (beta chain) was profiled in a study of cytomegalovirus exposure and HLA in healthy donors. Notes on the study in general: Based on reports, TCR beta sequences accurately predicted HLA-A and HLA-B alleles for most subjects.

Researchers ran the PCR with 60 Vbeta and 13 Jbeta primers. Here immunoSEQ multiplex PCR was the method, and the copy in TCRdb shows in-frame clones only, minus some. The table lists roughly 160,000 clones, 84% of them singletons. This clone has just one count. Its antigen is currently unknown. CDR3 length: 17 residues. The V gene's germline CDR1 is SGHNT and CDR2 YYREEE (reference sequence). Trimming at V came to 4 bases and at J to 2 bases, leaving 15 bases not matched to a gene. This clonotype was obtained from a boy aged 2 to 10 in good health and CMV-seronegative. The chain joins TRBV5-4 to TRBJ2-7; TRBD1 agrees at 7 bases. What was sequenced was PBMCs. Here the CDR3 reads CASSKGAIRISPYEQYF. The CDR3 DNA reads as TGTGCCAGCAGCAAGGGGGCGATTAGGATTTCTCCCTACGAGCAGTACTTC.